The source of this TCR beta chain is a study of Graves' ophthalmopathy and Graves' hyperthyroidism. Study outcomes and limitations: Discrimination between ophthalmopathy and stable hyperthyroidism by a 13-signature model showed approximately 89% sensitivity and 70% to 82% specificity.

The authors amplified TCR beta CDR3 regions from RNA transcripts. After a first-round RT-PCR with HTBI primers, a second-round multiplex PCR was run. MiXCR, run by TCRdb on the multiplex PCR reads, gives a single entry per CDR3 protein. The table has about 620,000 distinct CDR3 sequences, 20% to 25% seen once; the top ten hold approximately 6.5%. This clonotype was recorded at least ten times. What it binds is unknown. Germline values: CDR1 MNHNS, CDR2 SASEGT. Between the trimmed V and J ends, which lost 6 bases and 4 bases, there was a span of 10 bases. This CDR3 spans 12 amino acids. The receptor comes from a woman under 30 with stable Graves' hyperthyroidism. Some clones in this sample may be carry-over from other donors' samples. The V and J genes are TRBV6-1 and TRBJ2-7; D is perhaps TRBD1 (5 bases). Material for sequencing was peripheral blood. The CDR3 coding sequence is TGTGCCAGCAGCAGGGTACAGTACGAGCAGTACTTC. Amino acid sequence: CASSRVQYEQYF.